This T cell receptor (beta chain) was identified during a study of cytomegalovirus exposure and HLA in healthy donors. Study-wide results and caveats: In a later analysis, parvovirus B19, influenza, CMV and Epstein-Barr virus appeared linked to several top co-occurrence clusters.

V trimming: 5 bases; J trimming: 11 bases; junction bases outside the gene matches: 3. The V gene's germline CDR1 is LNHDA and CDR2 SQIVND (reference sequence). This CDR3 is 11 amino acids long. This clone occurred a few times. Its antigen is still unknown. The PCR made use of 60 Vbeta and 13 Jbeta primers. Method: immunoSEQ multiplex PCR; TCRdb's copy keeps in-frame clones and lacks some. The data contain 150,000 to 250,000 clones, roughly 85% of them seen just once; the ten biggest clones take up roughly 4.5%. The chain links TRBV19 to TRBJ1-1, with 9 bases that match TRBD1. This receptor was obtained from a woman between 25 and 40 years old in good health and CMV-seropositive. Sequencing was performed on PBMCs. CDR3 sequence (DNA): TGTGCCAGTAGTCGGGACAGGGTGGCTTTCTTT. This encodes CASSRDRVAFF. The full variable domain, its missing parts supplied by reference TRBV19 and TRBJ1-1, is DGGITQSPKYLFRKEGQNVTLSCEQNLNHDAMYWYRQDPGQGLRLIYYSQIVNDFQKGDIAEGYSVSREKKESFPLTVTSAQKNPTAFYLCASSRDRVAFFGQGTRLTVV.